The present entry profiles one T cell receptor beta chain with its context. The antigen is undetermined. The data belong to a study of shared clonotypes between healthy human individuals. Study-level findings and limits: In general, naive subsets displayed greater estimated richness than memory subsets did. Read depth was anticipated to influence clonotype sharing among donors.

Produced via immunoSEQ multiplex PCR; TCRdb's table is partial and in-frame only. The sample gives approximately 88,000 clones, approximately 63% of which show up once; around half is in the top ten. Adult Caucasians living in Nashville, Tennessee made up all of the donors. In CD8 memory, CD45RO+ cells were put together with CCR7-negative CD45RA+ TemRA cells. The V gene's germline CDR1 is SNHLY and CDR2 FYNNEI. Trimming pared 5 bases from V and 4 bases from J, leaving 29 bases between. This CDR3 has 19 amino acids. The J gene is TRBJ1-2, the V gene TRBV2; tentative D call: TRBD1 (6 bases). The TCR comes from a man aged 25-40 years in good health. Sequenced sample: memory CD8+ T cells sorted from blood. Subset defined: CD45RO+ cells pooled with CCR7-negative TemRA cells. The CDR3 loop is CASSQNQQGLRTAGYGYTF. The CDR3 bases are TGTGCCAGCAGTCAGAACCAACAGGGTTTACGGACGGCGGGCTATGGCTACACCTTC.